These T cell receptor beta chains were read from a single sample in a study of siplizumab effects on memory and regulatory T cells. Data came from immunoSEQ multiplex PCR; TCRdb stores just in-frame clones and leaves some out. There are over 90,000 clones in the sample; more than 85% occur only once, and around 1.1% lies in the top ten. Sequenced sample: CD4+ T cells sorted from blood. The origin of the receptors is a human donor in good health. Each CDR3 is given with its conserved first and last residue. D genes are given only for firm matches.

TRBV5-1	-	TRBJ1-1	CASSEESGNTEAFF
TRBV14	-	TRBJ1-2	CASSQGATVNYGYTF
TRBV10-1	-	TRBJ2-7	CASSDPGRSEQYF
TRBV19	-	TRBJ2-3	CASSNARTSTDTQYF
TRBV5-1	TRBD1	TRBJ1-2	CASMPGGSTNYGYTF
TRBV5-1	-	TRBJ2-7	CASSLATLSYEQYF
TRBV9	TRBD2	TRBJ2-1	CASSSVSGLAGYNEQFF
TRBV15	TRBD1	TRBJ1-2	CATSMRGTVGYTF
TRBV27	-	TRBJ2-7	CASSQNRDSYEQYF
TRBV2	-	TRBJ2-1	CASQGQTLYNEQFF
TRBV28	-	TRBJ2-1	CASSPVGWKEQFF
TRBV5-4	-	TRBJ2-2	CASSLGARARNTGELFF
TRBV28	-	TRBJ1-2	CASSLTTGYHGYTF
TRBV14	-	TRBJ2-7	CASSHPFNEQYF
TRBV2	-	TRBJ2-7	CATRRDGTYEQYF
TRBV28	-	TRBJ2-3	CASSLALGPQYF
TRBV28	-	TRBJ1-5	CASSLILYRGSNQPQHF
TRBV6-4	-	TRBJ2-3	CASSDRGGPADTQYF
TRBV19	-	TRBJ2-7	CASSIGGNYEQYF
TRBV6-1	-	TRBJ2-7	CASGRNREASYEQYF
TRBV27	TRBD1	TRBJ1-4	CASRPRQGANEKLFF
TRBV5-1	-	TRBJ1-3	CASSLASSGNTIYF
TRBV27	-	TRBJ1-1	CASSLGPEAFF
TRBV18	-	TRBJ2-7	CASSPPRQANSYEQYF
TRBV7-9	-	TRBJ1-1	CASSFREGAEAFF
TRBV14	TRBD2	TRBJ2-1	CASSSSPLAGGSPNEQFF
TRBV7-9	TRBD1	TRBJ1-1	CASSPRQGKVTEAFF
TRBV5-1	TRBD1	TRBJ2-4	CASSPNLGTGGNIQYF
TRBV11-3	-	TRBJ2-2	CASSLAIGHLVTGELFF
TRBV21-1	-	TRBJ1-2	CASSGDIQGYYGYTF
TRBV2	TRBD1	TRBJ1-1	CASRGQGGTEAFF
TRBV2	TRBD1	TRBJ2-5	CASNGQGRETQYF
TRBV14	-	TRBJ2-3	CASTSSTSTDTQYF
TRBV27	-	TRBJ1-1	CASSAEGYRVLSTEAFF
TRBV19	-	TRBJ2-7	CASRTGGGYEQYF
TRBV28	-	TRBJ2-1	CASSLVGLQNNEQFF
TRBV18	TRBD1	TRBJ2-7	CASSQTGESSYEQYF
TRBV19	-	TRBJ1-1	CASRTGNLVSEAFF
TRBV27	-	TRBJ2-1	CASSRRGPPYNEQFF
TRBV28	-	TRBJ1-4	CASSHGWGNEKLFF
TRBV7-9	TRBD1	TRBJ2-1	CANSLRTGGVNEQFF
TRBV30	-	TRBJ1-3	CAWRASGPPGNTIYF
TRBV27	-	TRBJ2-5	CASSSTRVMGETQYF
TRBV2	-	TRBJ2-6	CASKLQGGANVLTF
TRBV7-9	-	TRBJ2-6	CASIVLSGANVLTF
TRBV5-6	-	TRBJ2-7	CASSLVVAGLAYEQYF
TRBV18	-	TRBJ2-7	CASSPPGTITGEQYF
TRBV28	-	TRBJ1-2	CASSLDRARNGYTF
TRBV7-9	TRBD2	TRBJ2-7	CASSLGSGGAYEQYF
TRBV5-1	-	TRBJ1-2	CASSLTGTMKGYTF
TRBV7-2	TRBD1	TRBJ1-1	CASRSTGQGGTEAFF
TRBV27	-	TRBJ2-7	CASSFLAASSYEQYF
TRBV29-1	-	TRBJ1-4	CSVGDGGEKLFF
TRBV10-3	-	TRBJ1-6	CAISGQEYNSPLHF